This record concerns one T cell receptor beta chain sequence. It lacks a known antigen. No quality values exist for individual bases; no much larger clone is one base distant. CDR1 and CDR2, looked up from the germline V gene, are SGHVS and FNYEAQ. The CDR3 holds 17 amino acids from the cysteine to the phenylalanine. Only the CDR3 DNA is retained, 51 bases long and in frame from the first base. V was cut back by 1 base and J by 4 bases, leaving a gap of 17 bases between them. The sequencing machine was an Illumina HiSeq 1500. TCRdb took the public reads, trimmed them with fastp at Q25, ran MiXCR for clone calling and kept in-frame beta chains. Here each entry gathers all rows of one CDR3 protein and keeps the most common genes and DNA. The sample contains about 920,000 distinct CDR3 sequences, around 30% of them found a single time. Over 11% of the sample rests with the top ten. The sample is drawn from a study of T cell repertoires in cytomegalovirus infection (dated 2019 in TCRdb). About the study as a whole: The peptide stimulations were aimed at well-studied HLA-B-restricted epitopes as well as recently identified HLA-C-restricted CMV epitopes, whose presentation resists viral immunomodulation. Donor HLA type was relevant to the analysis, because carriage of CMV infection together with the matching HLA type was indicated by public TCR beta signatures.

Broad study findings and their caveats: The ex vivo response was dominated by HLA-C-restricted CMV-specific TCR beta clonotypes, which also provided the single most frequent clonotype in two of eight donors. Cumulative frequency of public TCR beta family members discriminated carriers of CMV infection plus the relevant HLA type in this cohort and an independent approximately 350-donor cohort.

The sample's treatment or condition label is to be understood as: in vitro stimulation with specific CMV peptide epitopes to enrich CMV-specific T cells. Recombination connected TRBV7-6 to TRBJ1-5; the D gene is perhaps TRBD1, on 6 matching bases. This clonotype was sampled from a human donor in good health (CMV status not recorded). Some clones in this sample may be carry-over from other donors' samples. Here the sequenced sample was cultured CD8+ T cells from PBMCs, taken from culture after CMV antigen stimulation. The DNA reads TGTGCCAGCAGCTTAGTCTCCCCAGGGGAGTGGAATCAGCCCCAGCATTTT. Its translation is CASSLVSPGEWNQPQHF.